This is a list of T cell receptor beta chains from one sample in a study of CD8 T cells in Susac syndrome. TCRdb independently ran MiXCR on the immunoSEQ multiplex PCR reads; one entry per CDR3 protein. The sample has about 160,000 distinct CDR3 sequences, about 94% seen once. Source material: CD4+ T cells from PBMCs. The receptors shown here come from a human donor in good health. Each CDR3 is given with its conserved first and last residue. D genes are given only for firm matches. Not every row has a clone size; where given, it reads once, few, many or a size class.

d_call j_call clone_size v_call cdr3_length cdr3_nt cdr3_aa
. TRBJ2-3 . TRBV2 17 TGTGCCAGCAGTGAAAGGGGGGCACAGACGAACACAGATACGCAGTATTTT CASSERGAQTNTDTQYF
TRBD1 TRBJ1-1 . TRBV5-1 13 TGCGCCAGCACCCGGACAGGGGACACTGAAGCTTTCTTT CASTRTGDTEAFF
. TRBJ2-5 . TRBV29-1 13 TGCAGCGCCGAGGGGGGTCTGCAAGAGACCCAGTACTTC CSAEGGLQETQYF
. TRBJ2-3 . TRBV4-2 13 TGTGCCAGCAGCCAAGAATACGTTAATACGCAGTATTTT CASSQEYVNTQYF
. TRBJ1-1 . TRBV11-2 12 TGTGCCAGCGGGCTGGGGGGCACTGAAGCTTTCTTT CASGLGGTEAFF
TRBD2 TRBJ2-3 . TRBV4-2 16 TGTGCCAGCAGCCAAGAGGGCGGGGGATACACAGATACGCAGTATTTT CASSQEGGGYTDTQYF
. TRBJ1-4 . TRBV20-1 14 TGCAGTGCTCTCGGACAGCCGACTAATGAAAAACTGTTTTTT CSALGQPTNEKLFF
. TRBJ1-1 . TRBV27 14 TGTGCCGTCGGTAGGGGGGGACTGAACACTGAAGCTTTCTTT CAVGRGGLNTEAFF
. TRBJ2-3 once TRBV29-1 13 TGCAGCGTTGAGCAGGGAAGCACAGATACGCAGTATTTT CSVEQGSTDTQYF
. TRBJ1-1 . TRBV6-6 16 TGTGCCAGCAGTTACTCGATATCCGACTGGAACACTGAAGCTTTCTTT CASSYSISDWNTEAFF